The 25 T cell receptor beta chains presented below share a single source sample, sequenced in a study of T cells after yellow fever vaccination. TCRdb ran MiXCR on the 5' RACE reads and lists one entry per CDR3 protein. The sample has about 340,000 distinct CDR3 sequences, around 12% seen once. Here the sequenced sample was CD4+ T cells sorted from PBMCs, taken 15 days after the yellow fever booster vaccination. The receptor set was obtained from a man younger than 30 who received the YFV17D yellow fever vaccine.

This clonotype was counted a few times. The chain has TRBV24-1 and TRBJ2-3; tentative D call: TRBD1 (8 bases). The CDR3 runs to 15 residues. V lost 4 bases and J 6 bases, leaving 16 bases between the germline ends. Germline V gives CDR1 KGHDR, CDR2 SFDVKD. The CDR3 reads CATSDVTGEGDTQYF. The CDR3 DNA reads TGTGCCACCAGTGACGTGACAGGGGAGGGGGATACGCAGTATTTT.

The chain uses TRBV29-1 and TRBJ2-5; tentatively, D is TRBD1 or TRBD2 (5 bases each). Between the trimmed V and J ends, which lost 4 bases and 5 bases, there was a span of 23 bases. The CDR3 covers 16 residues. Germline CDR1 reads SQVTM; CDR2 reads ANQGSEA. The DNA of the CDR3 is TGCAGCGTTGGGGGGAGTTCCAGCCCCCGGCGGGAGACCCAGTACTTC. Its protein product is CSVGGSSSPRRETQYF.

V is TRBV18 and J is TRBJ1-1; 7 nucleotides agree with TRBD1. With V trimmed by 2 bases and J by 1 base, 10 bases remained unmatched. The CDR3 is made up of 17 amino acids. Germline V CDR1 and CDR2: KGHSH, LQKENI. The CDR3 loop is CASSPTFQGQRNTEAFF. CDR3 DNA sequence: TGTGCCAGCTCACCAACGTTCCAGGGACAGAGGAACACTGAAGCTTTCTTT.

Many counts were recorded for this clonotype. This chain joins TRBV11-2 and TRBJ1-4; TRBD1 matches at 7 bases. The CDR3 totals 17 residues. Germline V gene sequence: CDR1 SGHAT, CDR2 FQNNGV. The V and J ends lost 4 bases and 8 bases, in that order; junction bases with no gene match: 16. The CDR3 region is CASSSRAGTEFREKLFF. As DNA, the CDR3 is TGTGCCAGCAGCTCCCGTGCCGGGACAGAGTTTAGGGAAAAACTGTTTTTT.

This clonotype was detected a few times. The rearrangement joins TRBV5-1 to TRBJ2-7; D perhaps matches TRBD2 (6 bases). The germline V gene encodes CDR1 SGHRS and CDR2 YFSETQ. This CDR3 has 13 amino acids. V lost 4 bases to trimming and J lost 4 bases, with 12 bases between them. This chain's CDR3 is CASSRDGGYEQYV. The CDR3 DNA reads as TGCGCCAGCAGCCGGGACGGGGGTTACGAGCAGTACGTC.

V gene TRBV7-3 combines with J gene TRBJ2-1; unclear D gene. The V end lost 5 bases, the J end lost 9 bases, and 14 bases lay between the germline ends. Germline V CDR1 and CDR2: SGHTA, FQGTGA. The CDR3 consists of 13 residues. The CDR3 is CASSPARPGEQFF. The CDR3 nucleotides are TGTGCCAGCAGCCCGGCGAGACCGGGTGAGCAGTTCTTC. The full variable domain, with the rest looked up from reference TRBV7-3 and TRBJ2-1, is GAGVSQTPSNKVTEKGKYVELRCDPISGHTALYWYRQSLGQGPEFLIYFQGTGAADDSGLPNDRFFAVRPEGSVSTLKIQRTERGDSAVYLCASSPARPGEQFFGPGTRLTVL.

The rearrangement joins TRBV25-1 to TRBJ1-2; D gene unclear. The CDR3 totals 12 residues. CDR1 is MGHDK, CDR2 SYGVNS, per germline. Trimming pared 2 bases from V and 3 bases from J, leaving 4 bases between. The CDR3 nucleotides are TGTGCCAGCAGTGAACAGGACTATGGCTACACCTTC. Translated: CASSEQDYGYTF.

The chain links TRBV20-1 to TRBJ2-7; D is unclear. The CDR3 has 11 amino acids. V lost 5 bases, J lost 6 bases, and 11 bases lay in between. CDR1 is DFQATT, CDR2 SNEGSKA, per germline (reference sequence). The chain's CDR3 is CSASSSSEQYF. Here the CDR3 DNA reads TGCAGTGCTTCTTCCAGTAGCGAGCAGTACTTC.

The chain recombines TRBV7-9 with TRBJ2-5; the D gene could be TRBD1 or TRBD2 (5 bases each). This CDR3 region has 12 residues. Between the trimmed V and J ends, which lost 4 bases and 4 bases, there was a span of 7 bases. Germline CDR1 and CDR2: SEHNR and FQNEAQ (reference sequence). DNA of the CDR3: TGTGCCAGCAGCTCGGGACGAGAGACCCAGTACTTC. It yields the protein CASSSGRETQYF.

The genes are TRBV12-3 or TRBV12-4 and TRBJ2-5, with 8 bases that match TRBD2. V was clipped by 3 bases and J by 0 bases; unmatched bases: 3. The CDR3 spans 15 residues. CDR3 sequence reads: CASSFAGGHQETQYF. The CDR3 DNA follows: TGTGCCAGCAGTTTCGCGGGGGGCCACCAAGAGACCCAGTACTTC.

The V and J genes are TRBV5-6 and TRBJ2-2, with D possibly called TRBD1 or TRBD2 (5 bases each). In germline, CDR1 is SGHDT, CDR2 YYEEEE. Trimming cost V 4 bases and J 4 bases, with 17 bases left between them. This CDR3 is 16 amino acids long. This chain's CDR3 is CASSGRETVRTGELFF. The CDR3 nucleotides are TGTGCCAGCAGCGGCAGGGAGACCGTTCGCACCGGGGAGCTGTTTTTT.

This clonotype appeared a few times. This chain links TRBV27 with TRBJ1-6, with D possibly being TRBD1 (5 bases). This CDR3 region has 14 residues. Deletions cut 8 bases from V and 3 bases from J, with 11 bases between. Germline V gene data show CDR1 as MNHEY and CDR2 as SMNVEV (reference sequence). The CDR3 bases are TGTGCCAGCCGCCCCGGACACTATAATTCACCCCTCCACTTT. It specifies CASRPGHYNSPLHF.

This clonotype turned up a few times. The CDR3 DNA follows: TGTGCCAGCAGCTCATTTTCAGGGGACTATGGCTACACCTTC. It encodes CASSSFSGDYGYTF. The chain couples TRBV6-5 to TRBJ1-2; weak D call: TRBD1 (6 bases). Germline V gene lookup returns CDR1 MNHEY and CDR2 SVGAGI. The CDR3 runs to 14 residues. The ends were cut back, 6 bases at V and 3 bases at J, with 14 bases in the middle.

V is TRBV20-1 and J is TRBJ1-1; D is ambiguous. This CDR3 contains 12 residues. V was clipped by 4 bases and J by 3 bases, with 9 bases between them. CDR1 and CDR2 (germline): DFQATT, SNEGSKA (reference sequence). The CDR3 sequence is CSAIQRYTEAFF. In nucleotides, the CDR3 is TGCAGTGCTATACAACGATACACTGAAGCTTTCTTT.

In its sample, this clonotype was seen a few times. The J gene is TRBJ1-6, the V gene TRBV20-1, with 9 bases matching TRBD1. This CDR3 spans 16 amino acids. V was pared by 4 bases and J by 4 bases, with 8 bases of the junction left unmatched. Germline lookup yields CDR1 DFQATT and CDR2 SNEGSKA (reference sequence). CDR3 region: CSATDRGGSYNSPLHF. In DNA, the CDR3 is TGCAGTGCTACGGACAGGGGTGGGAGTTATAATTCACCCCTCCACTTT.

The DNA for the CDR3 is TGCAGTGCTAGCGGGGGACTAGCACTAGAGACCCAGTACTTC. Translation gives CSASGGLALETQYF. This chain links TRBV20-1 with TRBJ2-5; 9 nucleotides agree with TRBD2. Per germline, CDR1 DFQATT and CDR2 SNEGSKA (reference sequence). The CDR3 covers 14 residues. V was clipped by 3 bases and J by 4 bases; unmatched bases: 6.

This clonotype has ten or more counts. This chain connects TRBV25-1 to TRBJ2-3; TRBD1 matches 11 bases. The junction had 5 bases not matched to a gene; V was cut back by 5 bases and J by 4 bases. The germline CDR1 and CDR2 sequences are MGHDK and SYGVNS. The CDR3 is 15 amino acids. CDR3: CASSTRTGGADTQYF. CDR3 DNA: TGTGCCAGCAGTACAAGGACAGGGGGCGCAGATACGCAGTATTTT. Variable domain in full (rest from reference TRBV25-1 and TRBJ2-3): EADIYQTPRYLVIGTGKKITLECSQTMGHDKMYWYQQDPGMELHLIHYSYGVNSTEKGDLSSESTVSRIRTEHFPLTLESARPSHTSQYLCASSTRTGGADTQYFGPGTRLTVL.

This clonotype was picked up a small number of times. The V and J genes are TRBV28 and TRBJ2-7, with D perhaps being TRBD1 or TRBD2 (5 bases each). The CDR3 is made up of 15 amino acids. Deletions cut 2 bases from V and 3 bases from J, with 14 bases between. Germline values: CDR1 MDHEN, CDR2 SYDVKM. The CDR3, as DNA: TGTGCCAGCAGTTTAGTCCGGTTGAGGGGCTACGAGCAGTACTTC. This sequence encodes CASSLVRLRGYEQYF.

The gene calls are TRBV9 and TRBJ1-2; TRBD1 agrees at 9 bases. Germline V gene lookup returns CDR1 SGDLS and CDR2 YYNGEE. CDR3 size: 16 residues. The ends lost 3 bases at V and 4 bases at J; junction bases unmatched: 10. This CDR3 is CASSGGQGGRFYGYTF. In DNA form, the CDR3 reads TGTGCCAGCAGCGGGGGACAGGGAGGAAGGTTCTATGGCTACACCTTC. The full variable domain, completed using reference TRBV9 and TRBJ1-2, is DSGVTQTPKHLITATGQRVTLRCSPRSGDLSVYWYQQSLDQGLQFLIQYYNGEERAKGNILERFSAQQFPDLHSELNLSSLELGDSALYFCASSGGQGGRFYGYTFGSGTRLTVV.

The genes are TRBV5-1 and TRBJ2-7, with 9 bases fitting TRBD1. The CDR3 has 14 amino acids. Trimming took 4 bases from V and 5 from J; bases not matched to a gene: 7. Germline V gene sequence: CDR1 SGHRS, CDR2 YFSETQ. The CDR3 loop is CASSLEDRGNEQYF. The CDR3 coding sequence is TGCGCCAGCAGCCTGGAGGACAGGGGTAACGAGCAGTACTTC.

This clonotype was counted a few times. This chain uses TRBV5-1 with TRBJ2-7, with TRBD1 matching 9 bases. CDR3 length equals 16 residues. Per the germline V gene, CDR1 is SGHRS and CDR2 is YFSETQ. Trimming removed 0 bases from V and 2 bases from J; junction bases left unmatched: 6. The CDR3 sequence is CASSLGGTGIPYEQYF. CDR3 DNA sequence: TGCGCCAGCAGCTTGGGGGGGACAGGGATTCCCTACGAGCAGTACTTC.

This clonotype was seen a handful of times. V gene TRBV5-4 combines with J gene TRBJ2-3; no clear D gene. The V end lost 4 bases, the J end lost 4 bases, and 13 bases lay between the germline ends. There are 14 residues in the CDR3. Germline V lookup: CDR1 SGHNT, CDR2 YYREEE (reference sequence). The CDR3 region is CASSPVRPSDTQYF. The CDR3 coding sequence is TGTGCCAGCAGCCCGGTTCGACCCTCAGATACGCAGTATTTT.

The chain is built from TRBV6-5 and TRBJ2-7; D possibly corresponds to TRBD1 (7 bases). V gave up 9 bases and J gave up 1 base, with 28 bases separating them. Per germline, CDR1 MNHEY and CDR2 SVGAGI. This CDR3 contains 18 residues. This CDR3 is CARPRGGDRQGGSYEQYF. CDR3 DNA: TGTGCCAGACCCCGGGGCGGGGATAGACAGGGAGGTTCCTACGAGCAGTACTTC.

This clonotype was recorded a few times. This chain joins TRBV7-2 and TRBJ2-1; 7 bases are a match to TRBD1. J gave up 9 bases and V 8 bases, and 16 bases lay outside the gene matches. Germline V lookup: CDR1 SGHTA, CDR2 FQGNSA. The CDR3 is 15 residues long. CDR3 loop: CASRLVGQTYSEQFF. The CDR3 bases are TGTGCCAGCCGCCTGGTGGGACAGACCTATAGTGAGCAGTTCTTC. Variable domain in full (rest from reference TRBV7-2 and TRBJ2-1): GAGVSQSPSNKVTEKGKDVELRCDPISGHTALYWYRQSLGQGLEFLIYFQGNSAPDKSGLPSDRFSAERTGGSVSTLTIQRTQQEDSAVYLCASRLVGQTYSEQFFGPGTRLTVL.

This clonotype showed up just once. DNA of the CDR3: TGCGCCAGCAGTTCAGGACTAGCGGGGGGGCAAGCGGAGGAGACCCAGTACTTC. Residues: CASSSGLAGGQAEETQYF. The rearrangement links TRBV5-1 to TRBJ2-5; 15 bases are a match to TRBD2. CDR3 length: 18 amino acids. Germline V lookup: CDR1 SGHRS, CDR2 YFSETQ. V lost 5 bases and J lost 5; bases outside the gene matches: 13.